The clone carrying this TCR beta chain was detected ten times or more. Germline CDR1 is GTSNPN and CDR2 is SVGIG (reference sequence). The CDR3 consists of 13 residues. V was shortened by 3 bases and J by 9 bases, with 15 bases between the two germline ends. This entry belongs to a study of regulatory T cells in long-lasting Graves disease. Overall study context: Antithyroid drugs had been taken under 3 months by newly diagnosed Graves' patients.

iRepertoire HTBI primers and Arm-PCR of CDR3 regions built TCR beta libraries. TCRdb re-analysed the multiplex PCR reads in MiXCR, keeping a single row per CDR3 protein. Seen here are about 520,000 distinct CDR3 sequences, 9.5% to 15% observed once, and the top ten hold 8.9%. Indicated time point: newly diagnosed GD, antithyroid drugs for less than 3 months. From PBMCs, RNA was extracted and then used to make the TCR library. The sample was also linked to a second study, of T cells in Graves' hyperthyroidism and ophthalmopathy. That publication notes: Across 18 months, stable Graves' hyperthyroidism was marked by no progression to ophthalmopathy. Among clonotypes expanded in thyroid above 0.001, most were also found in blood.

The starting material was peripheral blood mononuclear cells (PBMCs), obtained at new diagnosis, from a patient treated with antithyroid drugs. V usage is TRBV30 and J usage is TRBJ1-5, with D perhaps matching TRBD1 (6 bases). This sequence was found in a woman aged 30 to 39 with Graves disease. The CDR3 region has the DNA TGTGCCTGGAGCCGGCAGGGGAACGCGCCCCAGCATTTT. Its translation: CAWSRQGNAPQHF. The full variable domain, in which reference TRBV30 and TRBJ1-5 provide the parts outside the CDR3, is SQTIHQWPATLVQPVGSPLSLECTVEGTSNPNLYWYRQAAGRGLQLLFYSVGIGQISSEVPQNLSASRPQDRQFILSSKKLLLSDSGFYLCAWSRQGNAPQHFGDGTRLSIL.